Shown below are 25 T cell receptor beta chains from a single sample sequenced in a study of regulatory T cells in long-lasting Graves disease. With iRepertoire HTBI primers and Arm-PCR of CDR3 regions, TCR beta libraries were built. TCRdb re-called the multiplex PCR reads through MiXCR, storing one row per CDR3 protein. Of fewer than 400,000 distinct CDR3 sequences in the sample, around 20% are singletons; the top ten hold around 21%. Time point denoted: persistent/refractory GD, antithyroid drugs over 5 years with positive TRAb. PBMC RNA served as the TCR library source. The sequenced sample was peripheral blood mononuclear cells (PBMCs), obtained when the disease was refractory, from a patient treated with antithyroid drugs. These receptor sequences come from a female donor with Graves disease.

The rearrangement links TRBV28 to TRBJ1-5; D is ambiguous. The V end lost 5 bases, the J end lost 10 bases, and 15 bases lay between the germline ends. The germline gives CDR1 MDHEN, CDR2 SYDVKM. The CDR3 sequence is 13 residues long. The CDR3 DNA is TGTGCCAGCAGTCCCCCCCTGGTAGGACCCCAGCATTTT. Its translation: CASSPPLVGPQHF.

This chain connects TRBV20-1 to TRBJ2-4, with 8 bases that match TRBD2. CDR1 and CDR2 (germline): DFQATT, SNEGSKA (reference sequence). This CDR3 spans 15 amino acids. V lost 3 bases to trimming and J lost 7 bases; unmatched junction nucleotides: 11. The DNA for the CDR3 is TGCAGTGCTAGTCCGGGAGGGCCCGTCGGGAACATTCAGTACTTC. Residues: CSASPGGPVGNIQYF.

The rearrangement joins TRBV6-1 to TRBJ2-1; 9 bases align to TRBD1. Trimming took 2 bases from V and 4 from J; bases not matched to a gene: 6. Germline values: CDR1 MNHNS, CDR2 SASEGT. The CDR3 totals 16 residues. CDR3 nucleotide sequence: TGTGCCAGCAGTGAATGGGACAGGGTACGGTACAATGAGCAGTTCTTC. Its protein is CASSEWDRVRYNEQFF.

The chain uses TRBV7-9 and TRBJ1-1; 7 nucleotides line up with TRBD1. The CDR3 runs 15 residues. With 4 bases clipped from V and 3 bases from J, the junction kept 8 bases outside the gene matches. Germline V lookup: CDR1 SEHNR, CDR2 FQNEAQ (reference sequence). CDR3 bases: TGTGCCAGCAGCTACCTACAGGGGTTGGACACTGAAGCTTTCTTT. Protein: CASSYLQGLDTEAFF.

The table lists this clonotype with a few counts. This sequence joins TRBV18 and TRBJ1-1; TRBD1 is a possible D gene (6 bases). Germline lookup yields CDR1 KGHSH and CDR2 LQKENI. This CDR3 is 15 amino acids long. The V end was cut by 0 bases, the J end by 4 bases, with 12 bases between. DNA for the CDR3: TGTGCCAGCTCACCACCGGTTAGGGGGGGCACTGAAGCTTTCTTT. Translating gives CASSPPVRGGTEAFF.

In its sample, this clonotype was seen many times. The chain is built from TRBV28 and TRBJ2-2; 8 bases match TRBD1. From germline, CDR1 is MDHEN and CDR2 SYDVKM. J was trimmed by 6 bases and V by 0 bases; bases with no gene match: 3. The CDR3 consists of 15 residues. CDR3: CASSLWDRAAGELFF. The CDR3 DNA sequence: TGTGCCAGCAGTTTATGGGACAGGGCTGCCGGGGAGCTGTTTTTT.

On this clonotype itself: One junction end disagrees with the germline gene, perhaps due to a read error. The chain has TRBV10-3 and TRBJ2-7, with no clear D. The length of the CDR3 is 13 residues. Germline values: CDR1 ENHRY, CDR2 SYGVKD. The DNA for the CDR3 is TGTGTCATCAGTGTGGGAACGTCCTACGAGCAGTACTTC. Amino acid sequence: CVISVGTSYEQYF.

This chain uses TRBV11-2 with TRBJ2-1; 8 positions match TRBD1. CDR1 is SGHAT and CDR2 is FQNNGV in the germline V gene. The CDR3 runs 13 residues. V gave up 5 bases and J gave up 9 bases; unmatched junction bases: 6. The CDR3 bases are TGTGCCAGCAGCCTGACAGGGGAGACTGAGCAGTTCTTC. The encoded protein is CASSLTGETEQFF.

The chain combines TRBV20-1 with TRBJ2-7; D call uncertain. The V end lost 6 bases, the J end lost 0 bases, and 9 bases lay between the germline ends. The CDR3 is 12 amino acids. Germline V gene sequence: CDR1 DFQATT, CDR2 SNEGSKA (reference sequence). The CDR3 coding sequence is TGCAGTGCATTAGCCAGCTCCTACGAGCAGTACTTC. It yields the protein CSALASSYEQYF.

J is TRBJ2-7 and V is TRBV6-1; TRBD2 aligns across 10 bases. The trim removed 6 bases at V and 10 bases at J, leaving 18 bases unmatched. CDR1 is MNHNS, CDR2 SASEGT, per germline. This CDR3 contains 16 residues. The CDR3, as DNA: TGTGCCAGCAGCACAAATCCGGCGCGGCTAGCGGGGGTCCAGTACTTC. It translates to CASSTNPARLAGVQYF.

This chain connects TRBV7-9 to TRBJ2-5; the D is unclear. Germline V CDR1 and CDR2: SEHNR, FQNEAQ (reference sequence). CDR3 length: 14 residues. Deletions cut 5 bases from V and 0 bases from J, with 10 bases between. CDR3 amino acids: CASSAGSNQETQYF. The DNA of the CDR3 is TGTGCCAGCAGCGCAGGATCTAACCAAGAGACCCAGTACTTC.

The chain employs TRBV3-1 and TRBJ2-7; D call uncertain. CDR1 LGHDT and CDR2 YNNKEL come from the germline V gene (reference sequence). The CDR3 sequence is 12 residues long. V lost 1 base, J lost 3 bases, and 4 bases lay in between. The CDR3 protein is CASSQVLYEQYF. CDR3 DNA: TGTGCCAGCAGCCAAGTCCTCTACGAGCAGTACTTC.

This clonotype came up many times. This sequence joins TRBV7-9 and TRBJ1-1; no definite D call. The CDR3 length is 13 residues. Germline V CDR1 and CDR2: SEHNR, FQNEAQ (reference sequence). V lost 5 bases to trimming and J lost 4 bases, with 11 bases between them. The DNA for the CDR3 is TGTGCCAGCAGCGAAGGACGGGCCACTGAAGCTTTCTTT. The encoded protein is CASSEGRATEAFF.

The CDR3 DNA follows: TGTGCCAGCAGCCGGGGACTAGCGGGGACGGGGAATGAGCAGTTCTTC. This sequence encodes CASSRGLAGTGNEQFF. This rearrangement joins TRBV2 to TRBJ2-1, with TRBD2 matching over 13 bases. The length of the CDR3 is 16 residues. The germline V gene encodes CDR1 SNHLY and CDR2 FYNNEI. Trimming at V came to 6 bases and at J to 7 bases, leaving 9 bases not matched to a gene. Based on the CDR3 plus reference TRBV2 and TRBJ2-1, the full variable domain is EPEVTQTPSHQVTQMGQEVILRCVPISNHLYFYWYRQILGQKVEFLVSFYNNEISEKSEIFDDQFSVERPDGSNFTLKIRSTKLEDSAMYFCASSRGLAGTGNEQFFGPGTRLTVL.

There are a few counts of this clonotype. The V call is TRBV9, the J call TRBJ2-7; TRBD1 matches at 10 bases. In germline, CDR1 is SGDLS, CDR2 YYNGEE. V gave up 0 bases and J gave up 3 bases; unmatched junction bases: 0. This CDR3 is 14 amino acids long. CDR3 protein: CASSVGDRGYEQYF. DNA of the CDR3: TGTGCCAGCAGCGTAGGGGACAGGGGCTACGAGCAGTACTTC.

This sequence joins TRBV20-1 and TRBJ1-1; maybe TRBD1 (5 bases). The V end lost 1 base, the J end lost 10 bases, and 13 bases lay between the germline ends. Germline CDR1 and CDR2: DFQATT and SNEGSKA (reference sequence). CDR3 length: 12 amino acids. In DNA, the CDR3 is TGCAGTGCTAGAGGACCGGGGGTCGGAGCTTTCTTT. This sequence encodes CSARGPGVGAFF.

This clonotype was counted between two and nine times. CDR3 amino acids: CASAGTGGYQETQYF. In nucleotides, the CDR3 is TGTGCCAGTGCTGGGACAGGCGGGTACCAAGAGACCCAGTACTTC. The chain is built from TRBV9 and TRBJ2-5; 8 nucleotides agree with TRBD1. This CDR3 has 15 residues. CDR1 and CDR2 from the germline V gene are SGDLS and YYNGEE. V lost 8 bases to trimming and J lost 0 bases; unmatched junction nucleotides: 9.

As DNA, the CDR3 is TGCAGCGGTGAGCAGGGGAACACTGAAGCTTTCTTT. Its protein is CSGEQGNTEAFF. The V and J genes are TRBV29-1 and TRBJ1-1; tentatively, D is TRBD1 (5 bases). CDR1 SQVTM and CDR2 ANQGSEA come from the germline V gene. The length of the CDR3 is 12 residues. Trimming cost V 7 bases and J 1 base, with 10 bases left between them.

The rearrangement uses TRBV28 and TRBJ1-2; D is possibly TRBD1 (6 bases). The CDR3 has 14 residues. Per germline, CDR1 MDHEN and CDR2 SYDVKM. The ends were cut back, 3 bases at V and 8 bases at J, with 16 bases in the middle. DNA of the CDR3: TGTGCCAGCAGTTTGGGGGGGGCCAGCGGGGGCTACACCTTC. It codes for CASSLGGASGGYTF.

The chain carries TRBV19 and TRBJ2-1, with 9 nucleotides matching TRBD2. The germline CDR1 and CDR2 sequences are LNHDA and SQIVND (reference sequence). V was pared by 3 bases and J by 10 bases, with 22 bases of the junction left unmatched. CDR3 size: 19 residues. The CDR3 DNA reads as TGTGCCAGTAGTATCCCCTCCAGGGCTAGCGGGAATCCCCTAGGGGAGCAGTTCTTC. Protein: CASSIPSRASGNPLGEQFF.

The chain employs TRBV5-5 and TRBJ2-1; 9 bases line up with TRBD1. CDR1 is SGHKS and CDR2 is YYEKEE in the germline V gene (reference sequence). The CDR3 runs to 15 residues. J was trimmed by 2 bases and V by 4 bases; bases with no gene match: 4. The CDR3 DNA sequence: TGTGCCAGCAGCGGCCGGGACAGGGCCTACAATGAGCAGTTCTTC. Encoded protein: CASSGRDRAYNEQFF.

This clonotype was picked up a small number of times. The chain employs TRBV14 and TRBJ1-2; 9 nucleotides match TRBD1. Trimming took 0 bases from V and 3 from J; bases not matched to a gene: 5. Germline V gene sequence: CDR1 SGHDN, CDR2 FVKESK. This CDR3 comprises 16 residues. The CDR3 here is CASSQENRGPHYGYTF. CDR3 coding DNA: TGTGCCAGCAGCCAAGAGAACAGGGGGCCGCACTATGGCTACACCTTC.

The table lists this clonotype with a count of one. This chain joins TRBV7-9 and TRBJ1-2, with D perhaps matching TRBD1 (5 bases). Trimming cost V 3 bases and J 6 bases, with 11 bases left between them. The CDR3 extends over 13 amino acids. CDR1 SEHNR and CDR2 FQNEAQ come from the germline V gene (reference sequence). The CDR3 region is CASSFMGEDGYTF. The CDR3 nucleotides read TGTGCCAGCAGCTTTATGGGGGAGGATGGCTACACCTTC.

The CDR3 sequence: CASSFGADYEQYF. The CDR3 nucleotides read TGTGCCAGCAGTTTCGGGGCCGACTACGAGCAGTACTTC. The chain carries TRBV6-5 and TRBJ2-7, with D perhaps matching TRBD1 or TRBD2 (5 bases each). This CDR3 is built from 13 residues. The germline CDR1 and CDR2 sequences are MNHEY and SVGAGI. The V gene lost 4 bases and the J gene lost 3 bases, with 10 bases spanning the gap.

This clonotype was observed a handful of times. Written as DNA, the CDR3 is TGTGCCAGCAGCTTAAGGCGGCTAGCGGCATACGAGCAGTACTTC. Its protein is CASSLRRLAAYEQYF. The V gene is TRBV11-2, the J gene TRBJ2-7, with 7 bases identical to TRBD2. This CDR3 has 15 amino acids. Per the germline V gene, CDR1 is SGHAT and CDR2 is FQNNGV. J lost 4 bases, V lost 2 bases, and 8 bases had no gene match.